This T cell receptor beta chain was recorded in a study of blood T cell repertoires in COVID-19. Study-level information: The analysed material was cDNA or gDNA that came from T cells, B-cell-depleted T cells, or PBMCs.

The CDR3 sequence is 15 residues long. Trimming took 6 bases from V and 1 from J; bases not matched to a gene: 8. CDR1 and CDR2 from the germline V gene are LNHDA and SQIVND (reference sequence). Original processing methods: Using reference gene primer amplification, nucleated cell counts were estimated. This table comes from immunoSEQ multiplex PCR, and its TCRdb copy is limited to in-frame clones, with some not included. Clone size and V and J calls were adopted from that table, with D and trimming inferred from the DNA. Among over 200,000 clones listed, around four fifths were seen once. The chain carries TRBV19 and TRBJ2-7; TRBD2 aligns across 8 bases. This TCR was sampled from an older man with acute or convalescent COVID-19. The sequencing sample was made of peripheral blood. CDR3 residues: CASSRSGGASYEQYF. CDR3 DNA: TGTGCCAGTAGCCGCAGCGGGGGCGCGTCCTACGAGCAGTACTTC.